Given below is one T cell receptor beta chain in context. The assay received all extracted DNA from sorted CD8+ subsets. Profiled with immunoSEQ multiplex PCR; TCRdb holds only in-frame clones, not every one. The sample has fewer than 15,000 clones; just over 90% are singletons. This CDR3 is built from 16 residues. After removal of 0 bases from V and 2 bases from J, the junction contained 4 bases not matched to a gene. CDR1 is LNHDA and CDR2 is SQIVND in the germline V gene (reference sequence). The data stem from a study of blood T cell dynamics during melanoma immunotherapy. This sample's time point: pre-treatment baseline.

Specimen: effector memory CD8+ T cells from blood, collected from a patient treated with checkpoint blockade. The TCR comes from a human donor with melanoma. The chain recombines TRBV19 with TRBJ2-1, with 7 bases matching TRBD2. CDR3 residues: CASSIDTGLAYNEQFF. The CDR3 nucleotides read TGTGCCAGTAGTATAGACACCGGACTAGCCTACAATGAGCAGTTCTTC.